This entry describes one T cell receptor (beta chain). This sample was taken from a study of shared clonotypes between healthy human individuals. The germline V gene has CDR1 SGHNT and CDR2 YYREEE (reference sequence). J was trimmed by 6 bases and V by 2 bases; bases with no gene match: 2. The CDR3 contains 13 residues. Assay: immunoSEQ multiplex PCR; the TCRdb copy retains only in-frame clones and omits some. Of 1.5 million to 1.9 million clones listed, about 98% were seen once; the top ten hold about 0.42%. The chain uses TRBV5-4 and TRBJ2-1, with 7 bases matching TRBD1. Material: naive CD4+ T cells sorted from blood. The subset is: CD45RA+ positively selected. The TCR originated in a young man in good health. The CDR3 loop is CASSFDRANEQFF. The CDR3 DNA is TGTGCCAGCAGCTTCGACAGGGCCAATGAGCAGTTCTTC.